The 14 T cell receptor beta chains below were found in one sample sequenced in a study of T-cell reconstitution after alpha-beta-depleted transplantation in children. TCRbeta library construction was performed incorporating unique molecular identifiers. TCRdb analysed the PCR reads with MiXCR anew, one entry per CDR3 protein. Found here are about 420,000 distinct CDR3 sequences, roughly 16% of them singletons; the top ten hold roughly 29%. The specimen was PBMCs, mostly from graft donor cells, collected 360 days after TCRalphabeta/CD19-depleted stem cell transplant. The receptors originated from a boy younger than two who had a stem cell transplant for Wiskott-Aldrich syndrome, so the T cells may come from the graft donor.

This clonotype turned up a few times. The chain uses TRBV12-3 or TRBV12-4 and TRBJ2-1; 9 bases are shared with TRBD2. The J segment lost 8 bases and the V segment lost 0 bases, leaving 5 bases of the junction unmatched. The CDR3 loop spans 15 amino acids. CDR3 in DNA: TGTGCCAGCAGTTTAGCGGGACTAGCTTTCGATGAGCAGTTCTTC. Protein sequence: CASSLAGLAFDEQFF.

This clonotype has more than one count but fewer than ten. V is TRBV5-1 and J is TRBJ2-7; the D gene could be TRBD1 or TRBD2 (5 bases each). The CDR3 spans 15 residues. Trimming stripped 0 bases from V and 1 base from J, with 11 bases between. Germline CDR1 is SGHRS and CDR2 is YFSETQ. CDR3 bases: TGCGCCAGCAGCTTGGACCGGGACGGATCCTACGAGCAGTACTTC. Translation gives CASSLDRDGSYEQYF.

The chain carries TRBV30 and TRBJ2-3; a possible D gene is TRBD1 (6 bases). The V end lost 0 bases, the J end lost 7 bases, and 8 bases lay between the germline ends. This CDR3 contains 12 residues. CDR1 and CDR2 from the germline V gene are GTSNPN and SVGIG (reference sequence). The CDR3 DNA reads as TGTGCCTGGAGTGTGGACAGATATACGCAGTATTTT. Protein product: CAWSVDRYTQYF. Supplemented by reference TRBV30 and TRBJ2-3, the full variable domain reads SQTIHQWPATLVQPVGSPLSLECTVEGTSNPNLYWYRQAAGRGLQLLFYSVGIGQISSEVPQNLSASRPQDRQFILSSKKLLLSDSGFYLCAWSVDRYTQYFGPGTRLTVL.

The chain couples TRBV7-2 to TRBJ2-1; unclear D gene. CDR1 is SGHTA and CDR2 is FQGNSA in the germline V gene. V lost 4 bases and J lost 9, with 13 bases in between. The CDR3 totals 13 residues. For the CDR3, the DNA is TGTGCCAGCAGCTGGTACAAATGGGGTGAGCAGTTCTTC. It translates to CASSWYKWGEQFF.

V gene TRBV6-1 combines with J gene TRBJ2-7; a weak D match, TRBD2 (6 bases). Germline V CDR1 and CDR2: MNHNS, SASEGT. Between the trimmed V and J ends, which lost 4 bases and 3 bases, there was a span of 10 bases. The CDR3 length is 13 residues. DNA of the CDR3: TGTGCCAGCAGTGCTGGACTAAACTACGAGCAGTACTTC. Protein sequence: CASSAGLNYEQYF.

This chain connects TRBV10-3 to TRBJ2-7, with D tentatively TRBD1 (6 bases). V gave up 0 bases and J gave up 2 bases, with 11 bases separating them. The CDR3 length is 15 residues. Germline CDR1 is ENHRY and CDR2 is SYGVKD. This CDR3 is CAISESSQGTYEQYF. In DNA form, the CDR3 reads TGTGCCATCAGTGAGTCGAGTCAGGGGACCTACGAGCAGTACTTC.

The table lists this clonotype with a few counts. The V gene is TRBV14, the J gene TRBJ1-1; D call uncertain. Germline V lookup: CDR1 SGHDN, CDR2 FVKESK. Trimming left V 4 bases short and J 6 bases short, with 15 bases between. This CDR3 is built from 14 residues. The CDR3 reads CASSRRPIRPEAFF. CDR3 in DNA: TGTGCCAGCAGCCGCAGACCGATCCGACCTGAAGCTTTCTTT.

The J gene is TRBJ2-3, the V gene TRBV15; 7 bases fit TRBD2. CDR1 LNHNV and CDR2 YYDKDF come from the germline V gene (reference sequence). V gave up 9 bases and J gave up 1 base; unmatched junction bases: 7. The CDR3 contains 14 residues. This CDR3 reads CATTSDYGTDTQYF. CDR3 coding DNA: TGTGCCACTACTAGCGACTACGGCACAGATACGCAGTATTTT.

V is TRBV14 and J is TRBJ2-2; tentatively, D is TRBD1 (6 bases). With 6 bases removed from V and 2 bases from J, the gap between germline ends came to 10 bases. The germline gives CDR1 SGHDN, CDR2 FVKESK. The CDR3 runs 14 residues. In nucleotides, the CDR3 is TGTGCCAGCAGTCGGGGACATAACACCGGGGAGCTGTTTTTT. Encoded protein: CASSRGHNTGELFF.

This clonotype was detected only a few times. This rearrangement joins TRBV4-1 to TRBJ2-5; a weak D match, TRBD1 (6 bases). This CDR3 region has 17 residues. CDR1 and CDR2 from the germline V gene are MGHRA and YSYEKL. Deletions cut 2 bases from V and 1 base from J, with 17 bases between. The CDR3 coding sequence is TGCGCCAGCAGCCAAATCGAGGACAGTCGTTTCCAAGAGACCCAGTACTTC. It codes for CASSQIEDSRFQETQYF.

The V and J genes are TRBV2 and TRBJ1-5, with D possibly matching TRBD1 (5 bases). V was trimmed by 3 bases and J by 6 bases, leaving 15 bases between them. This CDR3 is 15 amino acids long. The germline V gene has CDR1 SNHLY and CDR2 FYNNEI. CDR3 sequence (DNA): TGTGCCAGCAGTGAGGTCGAGGGACGGGCTCAGCCCCAGCATTTT. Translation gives CASSEVEGRAQPQHF.

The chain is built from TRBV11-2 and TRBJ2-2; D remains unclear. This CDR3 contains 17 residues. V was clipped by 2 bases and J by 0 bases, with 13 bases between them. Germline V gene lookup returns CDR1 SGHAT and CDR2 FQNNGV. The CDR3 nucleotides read TGTGCCAGCAGCTTACCGCTCTACGGCCCGAACACCGGGGAGCTGTTTTTT. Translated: CASSLPLYGPNTGELFF.

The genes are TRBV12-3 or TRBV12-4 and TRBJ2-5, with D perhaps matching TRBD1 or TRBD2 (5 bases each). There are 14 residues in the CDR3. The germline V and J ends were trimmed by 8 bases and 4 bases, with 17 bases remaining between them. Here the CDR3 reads CASGAHGLSETQYF. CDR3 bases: TGTGCCAGCGGGGCCCACGGACTCTCAGAGACCCAGTACTTC.

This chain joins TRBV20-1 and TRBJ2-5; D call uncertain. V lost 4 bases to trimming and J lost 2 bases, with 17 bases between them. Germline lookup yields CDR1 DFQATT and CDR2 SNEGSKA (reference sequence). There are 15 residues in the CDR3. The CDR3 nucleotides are TGCAGTGCTAAACCCCCGACGGTCCGACAAGAGACCCAGTACTTC. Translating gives CSAKPPTVRQETQYF.